One sample yielded the 9 T cell receptor beta chains listed below, sequenced in a study of response to subunit inactivated influenza vaccine. TCRdb fed the RT-PCR reads into MiXCR, producing one record per CDR3 protein. The table records hundreds of thousands of distinct CDR3 sequences, approximately 17% of them present only once. Sample: CD4+ T cells sorted from PBMCs, taken approximately 25 months after vaccination. These receptors were taken from a man aged 50-75 years who received an inactivated influenza vaccine.

The chain uses TRBV12-3 or TRBV12-4 and TRBJ2-2, with 8 bases aligning to TRBD2. The CDR3 covers 13 residues. The ends lost 7 bases at V and 6 bases at J; junction bases unmatched: 4. CDR3 DNA: TGTGCCAGCAACCAGCGGGAGTCCGGGGAGCTGTTTTTT. This gives the protein CASNQRESGELFF.

The chain carries TRBV3-1 and TRBJ2-2; D may be TRBD2 (5 bases). Germline V lookup: CDR1 LGHDT, CDR2 YNNKEL (reference sequence). Between the trimmed V and J ends, which lost 2 bases and 4 bases, there was a span of 8 bases. The CDR3 contains 14 residues. The CDR3 region has the DNA TGTGCCAGCAGCCAATATGGAGGCACCGGGGAGCTGTTTTTT. Protein product: CASSQYGGTGELFF.

V and J are TRBV5-1 and TRBJ2-1; 13 bases align to TRBD2. This CDR3 comprises 15 residues. V was clipped by 5 bases and J by 7 bases; unmatched bases: 6. The germline V gene encodes CDR1 SGHRS and CDR2 YFSETQ. CDR3 sequence: CASRAGTSGTNEQFF. The CDR3 coding sequence is TGCGCCAGCAGAGCCGGGACTAGCGGGACGAATGAGCAGTTCTTC.

The chain couples TRBV20-1 to TRBJ2-7; 8 bases line up with TRBD1. V dropped 0 bases and J dropped 8; count of bases not matched to a gene: 9. Per germline, CDR1 DFQATT and CDR2 SNEGSKA (reference sequence). The CDR3 runs to 14 residues. CDR3 residues: CSARDTDRDHQQYF. The CDR3 DNA follows: TGCAGTGCTAGAGATACGGACAGGGATCATCAGCAGTACTTC.

This clonotype has only a few counts. The chain links TRBV5-1 to TRBJ2-3; D is unclear. V was trimmed by 6 bases and J by 4 bases, leaving 18 bases between them. From germline, CDR1 is SGHRS and CDR2 YFSETQ. The CDR3 length is 15 residues. CDR3 region: CASTLYGSRADTQYF. CDR3 nucleotide sequence: TGCGCCAGCACACTCTACGGTTCTAGGGCAGATACGCAGTATTTT.

The rearrangement joins TRBV5-1 to TRBJ2-5, with D perhaps given as TRBD1 or TRBD2 (5 bases each). CDR1 is SGHRS and CDR2 is YFSETQ in the germline V gene. The CDR3 loop spans 14 amino acids. V was trimmed by 6 bases and J by 0 bases, leaving 12 bases between them. CDR3 protein: CASTPGLHQETQYF. The CDR3, as DNA: TGCGCCAGCACCCCGGGGCTTCACCAAGAGACCCAGTACTTC.

The gene calls are TRBV5-1 and TRBJ2-5, with 10 bases lining up with TRBD2. Germline values: CDR1 SGHRS, CDR2 YFSETQ. The CDR3 spans 15 residues. Trimming removed 0 bases from V and 5 bases from J; junction bases left unmatched: 4. CDR3 DNA: TGCGCCAGCAGCTTGGCGGCTAGCGGGAGTGAGACCCAGTACTTC. Its translation: CASSLAASGSETQYF.

The sample holds a few counts of this clonotype. The V call is TRBV20-1, the J call TRBJ2-4; D call uncertain. Germline CDR1 DFQATT, CDR2 SNEGSKA (reference sequence). The CDR3 extends over 12 amino acids. Trimming took off 1 base at V and 12 bases at J, with 13 bases between the two ends. The CDR3 sequence is CSARGLLTDQYF. Written as DNA, the CDR3 is TGCAGTGCTAGAGGGCTTTTGACCGATCAGTACTTC.

The sample holds a few counts of this clonotype. The CDR3 coding sequence is TGTGCCAGCAACACTGGACAGGGGAGGTATGGCTACACCTTC. It codes for CASNTGQGRYGYTF. This chain connects TRBV6-1 to TRBJ1-2; 9 nucleotides agree with TRBD1. Trimming cost V 7 bases and J 5 bases; bases outside gene matches: 8. The CDR3 loop spans 14 amino acids. CDR1 MNHNS and CDR2 SASEGT come from the germline V gene.